The rows below give T cell receptor beta chains drawn from one sample of a study of T cell responses to AZD1222 COVID-19 vaccine. TCRdb keeps only in-frame clones here, not all; method: immunoSEQ multiplex PCR. Among more than 150,000 clones listed, 92% were seen once. The sequences come from peripheral blood, collected 28 days after the second AZD1222 dose. The receptors were sampled from an adult who received the AZD1222 COVID-19 vaccine. Each CDR3 is given with its conserved first and last residue. D genes are given only for firm matches. Clone size is stated in some rows and not others, as once, few, many or a class when expanded.

D gene	V gene	J gene	clone size	CDR3 protein	CDR3 DNA
-	TRBV4-2	TRBJ2-1	-	CASSRAQTPRRSYNEQFF	TGTGCCAGCAGCCGGGCCCAGACCCCGAGGCGATCCTACAATGAGCAGTTCTTC
-	TRBV28	TRBJ1-5	-	CASKKIGQGLNQPQHF	TGTGCCAGCAAAAAAATCGGGCAGGGGCTCAATCAGCCCCAGCATTTT
-	TRBV14	TRBJ2-6	-	CASSQEGYSGANVLTF	TGTGCCAGCAGCCAAGAAGGGTACTCTGGGGCCAACGTCCTGACTTTC
TRBD2	TRBV6-2/TRBV6-3	TRBJ2-7	-	CASSYSLAGIDYEQYF	TGTGCCAGCAGTTACTCCCTAGCGGGAATCGACTACGAGCAGTACTTC
TRBD1	TRBV9	TRBJ2-3	-	CASSVGGTGDTQYF	TGTGCCAGCAGCGTAGGGGGGACAGGAGATACGCAGTATTTT
TRBD1	TRBV28	TRBJ1-2	-	CASRELGTGENYGYTF	TGTGCCAGCAGAGAACTAGGGACAGGTGAGAACTATGGCTACACCTTC
-	TRBV20-1	TRBJ1-1	-	CSAGMNTEAFF	TGCAGTGCTGGAATGAACACTGAAGCTTTCTTT
TRBD1	TRBV18	TRBJ1-5	-	CASSRTGAGLFTQHF	TGTGCCAGCTCACGAACAGGGGCCGGCTTGTTCACGCAGCATTTT
TRBD1	TRBV6-4	TRBJ1-1	once	CASRDPGQGVDEAFF	TGTGCCAGCAGGGACCCGGGACAGGGGGTAGATGAAGCTTTCTTT
TRBD1	TRBV4-3	TRBJ1-2	-	CASSQDQGTGYDYGYTF	TGCGCCAGCAGCCAAGATCAGGGGACAGGGTATGACTATGGCTACACCTTC
-	TRBV5-1	TRBJ1-2	once	CASSLEGHNYGYTF	TGCGCCAGCAGCTTGGAGGGTCATAACTATGGCTACACCTTC
TRBD1	TRBV6-5	TRBJ1-1	-	CASNPGQSNTEAFF	TGTGCCAGCAATCCGGGACAGTCGAACACTGAAGCTTTCTTT
-	TRBV15	TRBJ1-5	-	CATSIDTGKRHF	TGTGCCACCAGCATCGATACAGGGAAAAGGCATTTT
TRBD2	TRBV7-9	TRBJ2-1	once	CASITSGGADEQFF	TGTGCCAGCATCACTAGCGGGGGGGCGGATGAGCAGTTCTTC
-	TRBV6-5	TRBJ1-2	-	CASSLPPITNYGYTF	TGTGCCAGCAGTCTCCCCCCGATCACTAACTATGGCTACACCTTC